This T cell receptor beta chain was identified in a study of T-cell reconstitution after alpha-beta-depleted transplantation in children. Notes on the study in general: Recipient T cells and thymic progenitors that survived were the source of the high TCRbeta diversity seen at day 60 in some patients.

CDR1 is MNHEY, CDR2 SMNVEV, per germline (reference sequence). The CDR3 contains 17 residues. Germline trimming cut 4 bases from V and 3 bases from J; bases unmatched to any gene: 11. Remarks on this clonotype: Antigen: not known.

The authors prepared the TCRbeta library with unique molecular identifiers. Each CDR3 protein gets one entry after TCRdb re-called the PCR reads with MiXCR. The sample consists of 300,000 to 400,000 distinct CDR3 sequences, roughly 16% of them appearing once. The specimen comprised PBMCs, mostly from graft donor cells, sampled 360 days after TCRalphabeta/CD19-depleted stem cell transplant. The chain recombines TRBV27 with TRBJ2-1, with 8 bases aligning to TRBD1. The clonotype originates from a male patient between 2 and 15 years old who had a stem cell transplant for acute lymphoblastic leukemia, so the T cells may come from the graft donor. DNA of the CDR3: TGTGCCAGCAGTTCCGGGACAGGTCTTACCCACTACAATGAGCAGTTCTTC. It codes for CASSSGTGLTHYNEQFF.